This entry describes one T cell receptor beta chain. Its antigen is not known. CD4 T cells were positively selected, then CD8 T cells from the CD4-negative fraction. An equimolar mix of two oligonucleotides served as the beta constant-region primer for TRBC1 and TRBC2. Ligated cDNA was amplified by four rounds of PCR with nested alpha and beta constant-region primers and SP2. TCRdb called the UMI-ligation and nested PCR reads again in MiXCR, with one record for every CDR3 protein. This table holds 130,000 to 150,000 distinct CDR3 sequences, over 15% found once. V lost 3 bases, J lost 2 bases, and 7 bases lay in between. Germline V lookup: CDR1 KGHSH, CDR2 LQKENI. The CDR3 is 13 amino acids. The data derive from a study of naive and memory T cell subsets. Whole-study results and caveats: In CD4 and CD8 cells, diversity dropped from naive through EMRA.

The V and J genes are TRBV18 and TRBJ2-5; no clear D gene. This sequence originates from a human donor in good health. Sequences were obtained from naive CD4+ T cells from blood. CDR3 sequence reads: CASSPTEQETQYF. The CDR3 nucleotides read TGTGCCAGCTCACCCACAGAACAAGAGACCCAGTACTTC.